Following are 30 T cell receptor beta chains from one sample sequenced in a study of blood T cell repertoires in COVID-19. The repertoire was sequenced with immunoSEQ multiplex PCR; TCRdb's copy has only in-frame clones and lacks some. The data contain over 70,000 clones, roughly three quarters of them seen just once; the ten biggest clones take up about 16%. The source material was peripheral blood. The receptors were gathered from a man between 65 and 79 years old with active or convalescent COVID-19.

This clone appeared a few times. V and J are TRBV19 and TRBJ1-5; possible D gene TRBD1, 6 bases. The CDR3 runs to 15 residues. Trimming took off 4 bases at V and 11 bases at J, with 21 bases between the two ends. Germline assignment: CDR1 LNHDA and CDR2 SQIVND (reference sequence). The CDR3 spells CASSSRAGAPGAQHF. CDR3 nucleotides: TGTGCCAGTAGTAGTAGGGCAGGGGCACCCGGGGCCCAGCATTTT. The full variable domain, with the rest looked up from reference TRBV19 and TRBJ1-5, is DGGITQSPKYLFRKEGQNVTLSCEQNLNHDAMYWYRQDPGQGLRLIYYSQIVNDFQKGDIAEGYSVSREKKESFPLTVTSAQKNPTAFYLCASSSRAGAPGAQHFGDGTRLSIL.

This chain connects TRBV3-1 (or the pseudogene TRBV3-2) to TRBJ2-3; D perhaps matches TRBD1 (6 bases). Germline V gene sequence: CDR1 LGHDT, CDR2 YNNKEL (reference sequence). The CDR3 has 14 residues. The ends were cut back, 3 bases at V and 1 base at J, with 8 bases in the middle. CDR3 DNA sequence: TGTGCCAGCAGCCACGCAGGGGGCACAGATACGCAGTATTTT. Encoded protein: CASSHAGGTDTQYF.

CDR3: CAWSARVGEKLFF. Here the CDR3 DNA reads TGTGCCTGGAGTGCAAGAGTTGGTGAAAAACTGTTTTTT. This chain connects TRBV30 to TRBJ1-4; no clear D gene. Germline CDR1 and CDR2: GTSNPN and SVGIG (reference sequence). V was trimmed by 1 base and J by 7 bases, leaving 10 bases between them. There are 13 residues in the CDR3.

This sequence joins TRBV19 and TRBJ2-3, with 8 positions matching TRBD1. Germline-derived CDR1 and CDR2 are LNHDA and SQIVND (reference sequence). Trimming cost V 5 bases and J 1 base; bases outside gene matches: 5. The CDR3 extends over 15 amino acids. The CDR3 nucleotides are TGTGCCAGTAGTCGGTTGGGACAGGGCACAGATACGCAGTATTTT. This translates into CASSRLGQGTDTQYF.

The V and J genes are TRBV5-1 and TRBJ2-5; D not certain. The V and J ends lost 0 bases and 7 bases respectively, with 7 bases between them. This CDR3 contains 12 residues. Germline-derived CDR1 and CDR2 are SGHRS and YFSETQ. CDR3 loop: CASSLDLRTQYF. Written as DNA, the CDR3 is TGCGCCAGCAGCTTGGATTTGAGGACCCAGTACTTC.

V gene TRBV30 combines with J gene TRBJ1-2; D is perhaps TRBD1 (5 bases). Germline CDR1 and CDR2: GTSNPN and SVGIG (reference sequence). This CDR3 contains 14 residues. Trimming took 0 bases from V and 2 from J, leaving 10 bases between them. The CDR3 reads CAWSVRGGNYGYTF. CDR3 nucleotides: TGTGCCTGGAGTGTTCGGGGGGGAAACTATGGCTACACCTTC.

This clone was counted a few times. The CDR3 DNA is TGTGCCAGCAGCTTAATCCAGGGGGCCCCAGATACGCAGTATTTT. This gives the protein CASSLIQGAPDTQYF. The J gene is TRBJ2-3, the V gene TRBV11-2; 8 bases are a match to TRBD1. This CDR3 comprises 15 residues. Germline-derived CDR1 and CDR2 are SGHAT and FQNNGV. J gave up 4 bases and V 2 bases, and 5 bases lay outside the gene matches. Using reference TRBV11-2 and TRBJ2-3 for the parts outside the CDR3, the full variable domain is EAGVAQSPRYKIIEKRQSVAFWCNPISGHATLYWYQQILGQGPKLLIQFQNNGVVDDSQLPKDRFSAERLKGVDSTLKIQPAKLEDSAVYLCASSLIQGAPDTQYFGPGTRLTVL.

V usage is TRBV9 and J usage is TRBJ1-4; D not resolved. This CDR3 spans 16 amino acids. Germline lookup yields CDR1 SGDLS and CDR2 YYNGEE. V lost 2 bases, J lost 8 bases, and 19 bases lay in between. The CDR3 nucleotides are TGTGCCAGCAGCGTGGACCCTACCGGGAGACTGGAAAAACTGTTTTTT. It specifies CASSVDPTGRLEKLFF.

The genes are TRBV5-6 and TRBJ1-5; 9 bases are a match to TRBD1. CDR1 and CDR2 (germline): SGHDT, YYEEEE. This CDR3 spans 15 amino acids. The J segment lost 4 bases and the V segment lost 3 bases, leaving 5 bases of the junction unmatched. The CDR3 DNA follows: TGTGCCAGCAGCTGGGGGACAGGGATAAATCAGCCCCAGCATTTT. Translated, it gives CASSWGTGINQPQHF.

The J gene is TRBJ2-7, the V gene TRBV11-2; 14 bases are a match to TRBD2. CDR1 and CDR2 from the germline V gene are SGHAT and FQNNGV. Trimming took 0 bases from V and 2 from J; bases not matched to a gene: 6. The CDR3 totals 18 residues. CDR3 in amino acids: CASSLEKGLAGDPYEQYF. The CDR3 DNA follows: TGTGCCAGCAGCTTAGAGAAGGGACTAGCGGGGGATCCCTACGAGCAGTACTTC.

DNA for the CDR3: TGTGCCAGCAGTGAACTAGACAGACCGGCCCACGAGCAGTACTTC. As protein: CASSELDRPAHEQYF. The chain uses TRBV25-1 and TRBJ2-7; maybe TRBD1 (5 bases). Germline values: CDR1 MGHDK, CDR2 SYGVNS. This CDR3 has 15 amino acids. V was pared by 2 bases and J by 5 bases, with 16 bases between.

The chain has TRBV7-9 and TRBJ1-6; 8 bases line up with TRBD1. The CDR3 is 14 residues long. Germline CDR1 is SEHNR and CDR2 is FQNEAQ (reference sequence). The V and J ends lost 6 bases and 9 bases, in that order; junction bases with no gene match: 7. In DNA form, the CDR3 reads TGTGCCAGCAGTCAAACAGGGGGAAGTTCACCCCTCCACTTT. It encodes CASSQTGGSSPLHF.

The V gene is TRBV19, the J gene TRBJ2-5; unclear D gene. CDR3 length: 11 residues. V gave up 4 bases and J gave up 9 bases, with 9 bases separating them. Germline CDR1 LNHDA, CDR2 SQIVND (reference sequence). CDR3: CASSTRQAQYF. CDR3 DNA: TGTGCCAGTAGTACCCGACAAGCCCAGTACTTC.

This clone was counted a few times. The CDR3 reads CASSFKGNSGNTIYF. For the CDR3, the DNA is TGTGCCAGCAGTTTTAAGGGGAACTCTGGAAACACCATATATTTT. The chain combines TRBV6-6 with TRBJ1-3; possibly TRBD1 for D (5 bases). The CDR3 loop spans 15 amino acids. Trimming removed 4 bases at V and 0 bases at J, with 10 bases between. Germline V gene lookup returns CDR1 MNHNY and CDR2 SVGAGI (reference sequence).

The chain has TRBV29-1 and TRBJ2-3, with TRBD2 matching over 9 bases. This CDR3 contains 18 residues. The trim removed 7 bases at V and 2 bases at J, leaving 19 bases unmatched. Germline V gives CDR1 SQVTM, CDR2 ANQGSEA. The CDR3 is CSAPATTYVAGVTDTQYF. In DNA form, the CDR3 reads TGCAGCGCCCCTGCGACCACTTATGTAGCGGGGGTCACAGATACGCAGTATTTT.

This chain joins TRBV11-3 and TRBJ2-5, with 13 bases identical to TRBD2. CDR1 is SGHNT, CDR2 YENEEA, per germline. V was clipped by 5 bases and J by 4 bases; unmatched bases: 4. The CDR3 consists of 15 residues. DNA for the CDR3: TGTGCCAGCAGCCTCCGGACTAGCGGGGGAGAGACCCAGTACTTC. Its protein is CASSLRTSGGETQYF.

This clone was seen just once. This chain joins TRBV6-5 and TRBJ1-4; no clear D gene. The CDR3 covers 15 residues. CDR1 MNHEY and CDR2 SVGAGI come from the germline V gene. The V gene lost 1 base and the J gene lost 2 bases, with 8 bases spanning the gap. This CDR3 reads CASSYWAYTNEKLFF. In nucleotides, the CDR3 is TGTGCCAGCAGTTACTGGGCGTACACTAATGAAAAACTGTTTTTT.

V and J are TRBV30 and TRBJ1-2, with TRBD1 matching over 7 bases. The CDR3 loop spans 15 amino acids. CDR1 and CDR2 from the germline V gene are GTSNPN and SVGIG (reference sequence). Trimming removed 0 bases from V and 2 bases from J; junction bases left unmatched: 6. In nucleotides, the CDR3 is TGTGCCTGGAGTGTACTTTCACAGGGGAACTATGGCTACACCTTC. Its translation: CAWSVLSQGNYGYTF.

V usage is TRBV5-6 and J usage is TRBJ2-1, with D perhaps TRBD1 (6 bases). V was trimmed by 2 bases and J by 5 bases, leaving 14 bases between them. Germline assignment: CDR1 SGHDT and CDR2 YYEEEE. The CDR3 loop spans 15 amino acids. CDR3 coding DNA: TGTGCCAGCAGCTTTAAGGGGACACACAACAATGAGCAGTTCTTC. Its translation is CASSFKGTHNNEQFF. Variable domain in full (rest from reference TRBV5-6 and TRBJ2-1): DAGVTQSPTHLIKTRGQQVTLRCSPKSGHDTVSWYQQALGQGPQFIFQYYEEEERQRGNFPDRFSGHQFPNYSSELNVNALLLGDSALYLCASSFKGTHNNEQFFGPGTRLTVL.

This clone was found a few times. The chain combines TRBV9 with TRBJ1-5, with D uncertain. CDR3 length: 13 amino acids. Germline CDR1 reads SGDLS; CDR2 reads YYNGEE. Trimming shortened V by 3 bases and J by 7 bases, and 11 bases separated the two germline ends. Here the CDR3 DNA reads TGTGCCAGCAGCGCTTCACCAGGACAGCCCCAGCATTTT. The encoded protein is CASSASPGQPQHF.

The chain joins TRBV5-1 to TRBJ2-5; the match to TRBD1 covers 8 bases. The germline CDR1 and CDR2 sequences are SGHRS and YFSETQ. This CDR3 region has 14 residues. V shed 2 bases, J shed 4 bases, and the junction held 4 bases outside the gene matches. CDR3 sequence (DNA): TGCGCCAGCAGCTTCAGGGGGCGCGGAGAGACCCAGTACTTC. Translating it yields CASSFRGRGETQYF.

V gene TRBV19 combines with J gene TRBJ1-1; no clear D gene. Per germline, CDR1 LNHDA and CDR2 SQIVND (reference sequence). This CDR3 is 15 amino acids long. The germline V and J ends were trimmed by 1 base and 0 bases, with 9 bases remaining between them. This CDR3 is CASSIVPGVNTEAFF. The CDR3 nucleotides read TGTGCCAGTAGTATAGTTCCGGGAGTGAACACTGAAGCTTTCTTT.

This clone came up a few times. The chain has TRBV7-2 and TRBJ2-7; a possible D gene is TRBD2 (5 bases). This CDR3 is 14 amino acids long. Germline V gives CDR1 SGHTA, CDR2 FQGNSA. The V and J ends lost 3 bases and 2 bases respectively, with 11 bases between them. CDR3: CASSFRGRAYEQYF. The DNA for the CDR3 is TGTGCCAGCAGCTTTCGGGGAAGGGCCTACGAGCAGTACTTC.

The V gene is TRBV11-2, the J gene TRBJ2-5; the match to TRBD1 covers 10 bases. The V gene's germline CDR1 is SGHAT and CDR2 FQNNGV. This CDR3 is 15 amino acids long. The ends lost 5 bases at V and 3 bases at J; junction bases unmatched: 6. The CDR3 nucleotides are TGTGCCAGCAGCGATAGGGACAGGGGTGAAGAGACCCAGTACTTC. Its protein is CASSDRDRGEETQYF.

The CDR3 sequence: CASRILAGTDTQYF. In DNA, the CDR3 is TGTGCCAGCAGGATACTAGCGGGGACAGATACGCAGTATTTT. This sequence joins TRBV27 and TRBJ2-3; 10 bases align to TRBD2. Germline V gene sequence: CDR1 MNHEY, CDR2 SMNVEV (reference sequence). Unmatched junction bases numbered 3, after V lost 6 bases and J lost 3 bases. The CDR3 is 14 amino acids.

The gene calls are TRBV5-4 and TRBJ2-7, with D possibly matching TRBD1 (8 bases). This CDR3 contains 14 residues. The ends were cut back, 4 bases at V and 4 bases at J, with 15 bases in the middle. Germline values: CDR1 SGHNT, CDR2 YYREEE (reference sequence). The chain's CDR3 is CASSVDRGGYEQYF. CDR3 in DNA: TGTGCCAGCAGCGTCGACAGGGGAGGGTACGAGCAGTACTTC.

The rearrangement uses TRBV30 and TRBJ2-7, with 8 bases aligning to TRBD1. Losses at the gene ends were 5 bases for V and 6 bases for J; bases not matched to a gene: 6. This CDR3 region has 12 residues. Germline loops: CDR1 GTSNPN, CDR2 SVGIG (reference sequence). As DNA, the CDR3 is TGTGCCTGGGGGCAGGGGGCGATCGAGCAGTACTTC. The encoded protein is CAWGQGAIEQYF.

This chain connects TRBV18 to TRBJ1-2; D is ambiguous. V dropped 6 bases and J dropped 0 bases, with 11 bases sitting between them. This CDR3 is 14 amino acids long. Germline CDR1 KGHSH, CDR2 LQKENI. The CDR3: CASSPGGSNYGYTF. The CDR3, as DNA: TGTGCCAGCTCCCCCGGAGGCTCTAACTATGGCTACACCTTC. The full variable domain, rest sourced from reference TRBV18 and TRBJ1-2, is NAGVMQNPRHLVRRRGQEARLRCSPMKGHSHVYWYRQLPEEGLKFMVYLQKENIIDESGMPKERFSAEFPKEGPSILRIQQVVRGDSAAYFCASSPGGSNYGYTFGSGTRLTVV.

The chain has TRBV3-1 (or the pseudogene TRBV3-2) and TRBJ2-1, with 13 bases that match TRBD2. V shed 4 bases and J 2 bases; nucleotides not matched to a gene: 5. The CDR3 covers 17 residues. The germline V gene encodes CDR1 LGHDT and CDR2 YNNKEL (reference sequence). CDR3 bases: TGTGCCAGCAGCCCTACTAGCGGGGGGGCGGCCTACAATGAGCAGTTCTTC. Translation: CASSPTSGGAAYNEQFF.

The rearrangement uses TRBV28 and TRBJ1-1; D unclear. The ends were cut back, 6 bases at V and 0 bases at J, with 11 bases in the middle. The CDR3 runs to 14 residues. CDR1 is MDHEN and CDR2 is SYDVKM in the germline V gene. The CDR3 loop reads CASSRRALNTEAFF. As DNA, the CDR3 is TGTGCCAGCAGCCGGCGGGCGTTGAACACTGAAGCTTTCTTT.